This TCR beta chain was sequenced for a study of CD8+CD57+ T cells in acquired aplastic anemia. The wider study: On average, sorted CD4+ and CD8+ cells gave 3 to 3.5 ug of DNA. Healthy donor CD4+ cell samples had a mean of roughly 10 million reads.

Researchers used genomic DNA as the template to profile TCR beta VDJ and CDR3. Via MiXCR, TCRdb re-called the reads, giving one row per CDR3 protein. Seen here are more than 150,000 distinct CDR3 sequences, 46% observed once, and the top ten hold 2.5% to 3.5%. This clonotype appeared many times. Germline assignment: CDR1 DFQATT and CDR2 SNEGSKA (reference sequence). J lost 3 bases, V lost 6 bases, and 9 bases had no gene match. CDR3 length: 14 residues. Sequencing was performed on sorted CD4+, CD8+, or CD8+CD57+ T cells (not recorded which) from PBMCs. The source is a human donor in good health. The chain uses TRBV20-1 and TRBJ2-3; 7 bases map to TRBD1. The CDR3 DNA reads TGCAGTGCCCCTCGAAGGGGGCGGACAGATACGCAGTATTTT. It specifies CSAPRRGRTDTQYF.